This paragraph covers one TCR beta chain sequence. The antigen remains unidentified. This specimen comes from a study of CD8+ T cells in alopecia areata. The CDR3 loop spans 12 amino acids. The V and J ends lost 5 bases and 9 bases respectively, with 13 bases between them. CDR1 is MGHDK and CDR2 is SYGVNS in the germline V gene. Following extraction, RNA underwent reverse transcription to cDNA, which served as the sequencing template. Libraries were prepared by immunoSEQ multiplex PCR; TCRdb keeps only in-frame clonotypes and omits some of them. Of roughly 200,000 clones in the sample, approximately 55% were seen once. The treatment was: oral pan-JAK inhibitor, 5-10 mg twice daily. Peripheral blood samples and lesional scalp punch biopsies were obtained from alopecia areata patients. Study conclusions and caveats: The study found tofacitinib significantly decreased scalp clonality and expanded CD8+ clones among the top 100.

This specimen consisted of CD8+ T cells sorted from blood, obtained at week 24, from a patient treated with tofacitinib. The chain couples TRBV25-1 to TRBJ1-2; D might be TRBD1 (6 bases). The sequence was collected from a human donor with alopecia areata. The CDR3 protein is CASSSHRESYTF. The CDR3 coding sequence is TGTGCCAGCAGTTCCCACAGGGAAAGCTACACCTTC.